This T cell receptor beta chain was captured in a study of T cell changes during pregnancy in multiple sclerosis. Measured with immunoSEQ multiplex PCR; TCRdb has only the in-frame clones, and not every one. The sample includes roughly 70,000 clones, 80% to 95% of them seen just once. This CDR3 contains 20 residues. Germline CDR1 reads LNHDA; CDR2 reads SQIVND (reference sequence). V was shortened by 0 bases and J by 6 bases, with 27 bases between the two germline ends. The source material was peripheral blood, sampled in the third trimester of pregnancy. The receptor was isolated from a female donor in good health, enrolled as a control in a pregnancy study. This chain uses TRBV19 with TRBJ2-1, with D possibly being TRBD1 (6 bases). The CDR3 region is CASSIEHRVGWASDPNEQFF. CDR3 coding DNA: TGTGCCAGTAGTATAGAACACAGGGTAGGGTGGGCAAGCGATCCCAATGAGCAGTTCTTC.